Listed below are T cell receptor beta chains from one sample, sequenced in a study of blood T cells in healthy people across ages. One entry per CDR3 protein results from TCRdb running MiXCR on the 5' RACE reads. This sample yields some 700,000 distinct CDR3 sequences, of which about a fifth are seen a single time; around a fifth belongs to the top ten. The sequenced material came from blood. The receptors shown here come from a man in his sixties or seventies in good health. Both conserved end residues are part of each CDR3. Fields, in order: V gene, J gene, clone size, CDR3 protein. Rows give clone size only sometimes, using once, few, many, or a class for an expanded clone.

TRBV12-3/TRBV12-4	TRBJ2-3	.	CASTFSRAGADTEYF
TRBV27	TRBJ1-1	many	CALERGGRGGDTEAFF
TRBV3-1	TRBJ2-7	many	CASSLQGGRIYEQYF
TRBV29-1	TRBJ2-3	.	CSGQGAPTTDTQYF
TRBV29-1	TRBJ1-2	once	CSVEMGGPHGYTF
TRBV20-1	TRBJ1-2	.	CSARDGVSANYGYTF
TRBV4-1	TRBJ1-2	.	CASSQEMDRVGGYTF
TRBV6-6	TRBJ2-5	.	CASSYWRQVTGQETQYF
TRBV20-1	TRBJ2-1	once	CSARDIAPGYNEQFF
TRBV12-3/TRBV12-4	TRBJ2-1	few	CASSPHSGDSSYNEQFF
TRBV20-1	TRBJ2-1	.	CSAREPGLAGHVGYNEQFF
TRBV18	TRBJ2-3	.	CASSPLSRATDTQYF
TRBV3-1	TRBJ1-1	.	CASSQPAKVTEAFF
TRBV7-9	TRBJ2-3	.	CASSATGSPSKDTQYF
TRBV4-2	TRBJ2-5	.	CASSHRDREQETQYF
TRBV10-3	TRBJ1-4	few	CAIAVAAGGEKLFF
TRBV29-1	TRBJ1-5	few	CSVGWQGNQPQHF
TRBV3-1	TRBJ2-1	few	CASSQEVSAYNEQFF
TRBV4-3	TRBJ1-1	few	CASSHRFGDTEAFF
TRBV7-9	.	few	CASSSTVANEQFF
TRBV11-2	TRBJ2-3	few	CASSSRGAGTDTQYF
TRBV20-1	TRBJ2-1	.	CSARWQGNNEQFF
TRBV12-3/TRBV12-4	TRBJ2-1	many	CASSSGPRVGYF
TRBV20-1	TRBJ2-3	.	CSARRGGITDTQYF
TRBV3-1	TRBJ2-5	.	CASSQVSMGRETQYF
TRBV19	TRBJ2-1	.	CASSIGGLINEQFF
TRBV27	TRBJ1-5	few	CASSLLVGSQPQHF
TRBV6-5	TRBJ1-1	few	CASSYRGVVSTEAFF
TRBV12-3/TRBV12-4	TRBJ2-5	many	CASSPPRGEETQYF
TRBV20-1	TRBJ2-1	.	CSAVNRGAFNEQFF
TRBV12-3/TRBV12-4	TRBJ2-5	.	CAGSLQSQETQYF
TRBV5-1	TRBJ2-7	.	CANKYSPGTYEQYF
TRBV28	TRBJ1-5	few	CASSFSLTGNQPQHF
TRBV20-1	TRBJ2-7	.	CSATSGTPLEQYF
TRBV18	TRBJ2-3	.	CASSPPERGVEDTQYF
TRBV5-1	TRBJ2-1	.	CASSALAGGENEQFF
TRBV3-1	TRBJ1-2	.	CASSSSLAVYGYTF
TRBV29-1	TRBJ2-1	many	CSVDWLAEGRNEQFF
TRBV6-5	TRBJ2-3	.	CASREFRDLGTDTQYF
TRBV24-1	TRBJ2-2	few	CVTSDFIQSGNTGELFF
TRBV24-1	TRBJ2-2	few	CATGGAVRELFF
TRBV27	TRBJ1-4	.	CASSFGWGTNEKLFF
TRBV7-8	TRBJ1-2	many	CASSLNAAAGYTF
TRBV9	TRBJ2-1	many	CASSAVAGSYNEQFF
TRBV29-1	TRBJ2-1	.	CSVEGGLNNEQFF
TRBV12-3/TRBV12-4	TRBJ1-1	many	CASSLGLQGGNTEAFF
TRBV11-2	TRBJ2-1	.	CASSLDWRGSHNEQFF
TRBV20-1	TRBJ2-2	few	CSSRGETNTGELFF
TRBV14	TRBJ1-1	.	CASSQALGEAFF
TRBV3-1	TRBJ2-5	.	CASSQLPETQYF
TRBV29-1	TRBJ1-2	.	CSVGTTSYGYTF
TRBV7-2	TRBJ2-5	.	CASSLSVTQYF
TRBV5-1	TRBJ2-3	.	CASSLFDVPNVDTQYF
TRBV28	TRBJ1-5	few	CASSFRGFSPSQPQHF
TRBV5-1	TRBJ2-3	few	CASSLALQRGDTQYF
TRBV10-3	TRBJ2-3	.	CAIRTSGATDTQYF
TRBV6-6	TRBJ1-2	.	CASRLDSRALKGGYTF
TRBV12-3/TRBV12-4	TRBJ1-1	few	CASSLTGGAEAFF
TRBV10-3	TRBJ2-3	.	CAISDDRTGTDTQYF